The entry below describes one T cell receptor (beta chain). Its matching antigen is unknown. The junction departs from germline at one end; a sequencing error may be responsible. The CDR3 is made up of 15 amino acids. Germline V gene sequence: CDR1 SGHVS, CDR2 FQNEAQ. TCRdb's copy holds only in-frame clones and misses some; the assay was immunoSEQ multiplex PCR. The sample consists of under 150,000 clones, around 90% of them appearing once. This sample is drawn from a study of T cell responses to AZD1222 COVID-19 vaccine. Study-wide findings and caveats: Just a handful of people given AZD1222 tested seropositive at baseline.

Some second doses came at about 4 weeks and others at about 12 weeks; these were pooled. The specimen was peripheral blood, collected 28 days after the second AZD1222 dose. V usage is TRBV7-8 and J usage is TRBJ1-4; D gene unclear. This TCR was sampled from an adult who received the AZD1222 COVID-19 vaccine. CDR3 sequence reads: CASSLGSATNEKLFF. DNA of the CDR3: TGTGCCAGCAGCTTAGGGTCGGCAACGAATGAAAAACTGTTTTTT.